What follows are 29 T cell receptor beta chains derived from one specimen sequenced in a study of cytomegalovirus exposure and HLA in healthy donors. Primers for the PCR totalled 60 Vbeta and 13 Jbeta. Sequencing used immunoSEQ multiplex PCR; TCRdb keeps in-frame clones, though not all of them. Among 150,000 to 200,000 clones listed, 65% to 70% were seen once. What was sequenced was PBMCs. The receptors come from a woman aged 18-29 years in good health and CMV-seropositive.

V gene TRBV10-2 combines with J gene TRBJ2-7; D unclear. This CDR3 contains 15 residues. The V end was cut by 2 bases, the J end by 2 bases, with 13 bases between. CDR1 and CDR2 (germline): WSHSY, SAAADI. The CDR3 sequence is CASSERVYPTYEQYF. DNA for the CDR3: TGCGCCAGCAGTGAGCGAGTATACCCTACCTACGAGCAGTACTTC.

A few counts support this clone. The chain joins TRBV7-9 to TRBJ1-3; 12 bases match TRBD1. The CDR3 sequence is 18 residues long. Per germline, CDR1 SEHNR and CDR2 FQNEAQ (reference sequence). The V segment lost 4 bases and the J segment 4 bases; nucleotides outside the gene matches: 11. CDR3 nucleotides: TGTGCCAGCAGCTCAGGGGACAGGGGGCTCGGAAGCGGAAACACCATATATTTT. Translating it yields CASSSGDRGLGSGNTIYF.

The chain combines TRBV19 with TRBJ1-2, with D possibly being TRBD1 (5 bases). The germline gives CDR1 LNHDA, CDR2 SQIVND (reference sequence). This CDR3 is 13 amino acids long. V lost 8 bases to trimming and J lost 2 bases, with 12 bases between them. CDR3 amino acids: CASQRGQNYGYTF. The CDR3 region has the DNA TGTGCCAGTCAAAGGGGCCAAAACTATGGCTACACCTTC.

The rearrangement joins TRBV28 to TRBJ1-5; 7 nucleotides match TRBD1. CDR3 size: 15 residues. Germline CDR1 MDHEN, CDR2 SYDVKM. The junction had 7 bases not matched to a gene; V was cut back by 2 bases and J by 6 bases. The CDR3 bases are TGTGCCAGCAGTTTAGGGACAGCGTGGGGTCAGCCCCAGCATTTT. Encoded protein: CASSLGTAWGQPQHF. Looking up the rest from reference TRBV28 and TRBJ1-5 gives the full variable domain: DVKVTQSSRYLVKRTGEKVFLECVQDMDHENMFWYRQDPGLGLRLIYFSYDVKMKEKGDIPEGYSVSREKKERFSLILESASTNQTSMYLCASSLGTAWGQPQHFGDGTRLSIL.

This clone was seen only once. The J gene is TRBJ1-2, the V gene TRBV9; D perhaps matches TRBD1 (5 bases). Germline V lookup: CDR1 SGDLS, CDR2 YYNGEE. With 2 bases removed from V and 2 bases from J, the gap between germline ends came to 7 bases. CDR3 size: 13 residues. This CDR3 is CASSVRENYGYTF. The CDR3 nucleotides are TGTGCCAGCAGCGTCAGGGAAAACTATGGCTACACCTTC.

In DNA, the CDR3 is TGTGCCAGCACCGTTTGGGGGACTAGCGGGAGCTCCTACGAGCAGTACTTC. It codes for CASTVWGTSGSSYEQYF. This rearrangement joins TRBV28 to TRBJ2-5; TRBD2 matches at 14 bases. Matching the DNA end better, TRBJ2-7 makes the J call doubtful. This CDR3 contains 17 residues. The germline V gene encodes CDR1 MDHEN and CDR2 SYDVKM.

The rearrangement uses TRBV2 and TRBJ1-3; a possible D gene is TRBD1 (6 bases). This CDR3 has 15 residues. V lost 1 base and J 2 bases, leaving 9 bases between the germline ends. Germline V gene sequence: CDR1 SNHLY, CDR2 FYNNEI. In DNA form, the CDR3 reads TGTGCCAGCAGTGAAGATGGGGGCACTGGAAACACCATATATTTT. Protein sequence: CASSEDGGTGNTIYF.

The V call is TRBV9, the J call TRBJ2-7, with 9 nucleotides matching TRBD1. CDR3 size: 15 residues. Trimming cost V 4 bases and J 5 bases; bases outside gene matches: 10. The germline V gene has CDR1 SGDLS and CDR2 YYNGEE. Here the CDR3 DNA reads TGTGCCAGCAGCTCCTGGGACAGGGCTTTCCACGAGCAGTACTTC. This sequence encodes CASSSWDRAFHEQYF.

This chain connects TRBV28 to TRBJ2-7; TRBD2 aligns across 11 bases. This CDR3 has 13 amino acids. V lost 10 bases to trimming and J lost 6 bases; unmatched junction nucleotides: 8. CDR1 is MDHEN, CDR2 SYDVKM, per germline. The CDR3 loop is CATRLAGLAEQYF. In nucleotides, the CDR3 is TGTGCCACGCGACTAGCGGGATTGGCCGAGCAGTACTTC.

This clone was seen a handful of times. V gene TRBV20-1 combines with J gene TRBJ2-5; D is perhaps TRBD1 (6 bases). This CDR3 contains 11 residues. V was shortened by 6 bases and J by 12 bases, with 17 bases between the two germline ends. CDR1 DFQATT and CDR2 SNEGSKA come from the germline V gene (reference sequence). Here the CDR3 reads CSAKTGTLKYF. Written as DNA, the CDR3 is TGCAGTGCCAAAACCGGGACACTGAAGTACTTC.

V usage is TRBV5-1 and J usage is TRBJ2-3; 7 positions match TRBD2. The germline V gene encodes CDR1 SGHRS and CDR2 YFSETQ. This CDR3 region has 15 residues. V shed 2 bases, J shed 5 bases, and the junction held 8 bases outside the gene matches. CDR3 sequence: CASSFGAGVGDTQYF. CDR3 DNA: TGCGCCAGCAGCTTCGGCGCGGGGGTTGGAGATACGCAGTATTTT. Filled out from reference TRBV5-1 and TRBJ2-3, the complete variable domain reads KAGVTQTPRYLIKTRGQQVTLSCSPISGHRSVSWYQQTPGQGLQFLFEYFSETQRNKGNFPGRFSGRQFSNSRSEMNVSTLELGDSALYLCASSFGAGVGDTQYFGPGTRLTVL.

The chain has TRBV9 and TRBJ1-1, with a weak D call TRBD1 (6 bases). CDR1 is SGDLS and CDR2 is YYNGEE in the germline V gene. V was shortened by 3 bases and J by 1 base, with 13 bases between the two germline ends. This CDR3 has 15 residues. CDR3 amino acids: CASSGSPTGNTEAFF. CDR3 DNA: TGTGCCAGCAGCGGGTCGCCGACAGGGAACACTGAAGCTTTCTTT. Complete variable domain (other parts from reference TRBV9 and TRBJ1-1): DSGVTQTPKHLITATGQRVTLRCSPRSGDLSVYWYQQSLDQGLQFLIQYYNGEERAKGNILERFSAQQFPDLHSELNLSSLELGDSALYFCASSGSPTGNTEAFFGQGTRLTVV.

The gene calls are TRBV7-6 and TRBJ2-2; 7 bases line up with TRBD1. The CDR3 is 15 residues long. Germline CDR1 and CDR2: SGHVS and FNYEAQ. After removal of 5 bases from V and 8 bases from J, the junction contained 11 bases not matched to a gene. For the CDR3, the DNA is TGTGCCAGCAGCCCTAACGACAGGGTTGGAGGGGAGCTGTTTTTT. This translates into CASSPNDRVGGELFF.

As concerns this clone: The same CDR3 can be traced to other DNA sequences in this sample. The V call is TRBV30, the J call TRBJ1-1; D is unclear. This CDR3 is 13 amino acids long. Germline V lookup: CDR1 GTSNPN, CDR2 SVGIG (reference sequence). With 0 bases removed from V and 0 bases from J, the gap between germline ends came to 5 bases. DNA for the CDR3: TGTGCCTGGAGTGTTACGGTGAACACTGAAGCTTTCTTT. It specifies CAWSVTVNTEAFF.

The chain has TRBV27 and TRBJ2-1; D is unclear. The ends were cut back, 2 bases at V and 8 bases at J, with 16 bases in the middle. Germline V gives CDR1 MNHEY, CDR2 SMNVEV (reference sequence). The CDR3 sequence is 15 residues long. The DNA for the CDR3 is TGTGCCAGCAGTTTAAGCTCAAATCCAAGCGATGAGCAGTTCTTC. Translation: CASSLSSNPSDEQFF.

This rearrangement joins TRBV6-1 to TRBJ2-1; 12 bases fit TRBD2. V shed 0 bases, J shed 10 bases, and the junction held 7 bases outside the gene matches. This CDR3 spans 16 amino acids. Germline V CDR1 and CDR2: MNHNS, SASEGT. The DNA of the CDR3 is TGTGCCAGCAGTGAAGCGAGACTAGCGGGGGTCGGGGAGCAGTTCTTC. Protein: CASSEARLAGVGEQFF.

The chain joins TRBV27 to TRBJ1-1; 8 bases are a match to TRBD1. J gave up 5 bases and V 7 bases, and 9 bases lay outside the gene matches. The CDR3 runs 14 residues. Germline assignment: CDR1 MNHEY and CDR2 SMNVEV (reference sequence). CDR3 bases: TGTGCCAGCAAAGGGGACAGGTGGGGAACTGAAGCTTTCTTT. It encodes CASKGDRWGTEAFF.

The gene calls are TRBV6-1 and TRBJ1-5; D gene unclear. The V gene lost 4 bases and the J gene lost 1 base, with 5 bases spanning the gap. CDR3 length: 13 residues. Germline-derived CDR1 and CDR2 are MNHNS and SASEGT. In nucleotides, the CDR3 is TGTGCCAGCAGTGCCAGGAGCAATCAGCCCCAGCATTTT. Translated, it gives CASSARSNQPQHF.

The V and J genes are TRBV6-5 and TRBJ2-7; TRBD1 aligns across 8 bases. The length of the CDR3 is 15 residues. Germline loops: CDR1 MNHEY, CDR2 SVGAGI. V lost 0 bases and J lost 5; bases outside the gene matches: 6. The CDR3 is CASSYSDRGVNEQYF. In DNA, the CDR3 is TGTGCCAGCAGTTACTCCGACAGGGGAGTTAACGAGCAGTACTTC.

This sequence joins TRBV5-6 and TRBJ1-2, with D possibly being TRBD1 (6 bases). Trimming pared 1 base from V and 8 bases from J, leaving 27 bases between. CDR1 is SGHDT, CDR2 YYEEEE, per germline. This CDR3 region has 18 residues. CDR3 region: CASSLWSFRTVIKQGYTF. CDR3 DNA sequence: TGTGCCAGCAGCTTGTGGAGCTTTCGGACAGTTATTAAGCAGGGCTACACCTTC.

This clone occurred a few times. The chain joins TRBV5-1 to TRBJ1-2; D not certain. CDR1 and CDR2 (germline): SGHRS, YFSETQ. The germline V and J ends were trimmed by 5 bases and 2 bases, with 13 bases remaining between them. The CDR3 contains 14 residues. For the CDR3, the DNA is TGCGCCAGCAGGGGGAGTCCCCCCAACTATGGCTACACCTTC. It is translated as CASRGSPPNYGYTF.

The rearrangement links TRBV6-5 to TRBJ2-5; D perhaps matches TRBD1 (5 bases). The assigned J gene may be wrong: the sequence end matches TRBJ2-7 better. Germline CDR1 and CDR2: MNHEY and SVGAGI. This CDR3 is 15 amino acids long. The CDR3 protein is CASSGLTGAPYEQYF. The CDR3 nucleotides are TGTGCCAGCTCCGGCCTCACTGGGGCACCCTACGAGCAGTACTTC.

The rearrangement links TRBV7-9 to TRBJ2-7; no definite D call. Between the trimmed V and J ends, which lost 1 base and 3 bases, there was a span of 13 bases. Germline lookup yields CDR1 SEHNR and CDR2 FQNEAQ (reference sequence). The length of the CDR3 is 15 residues. The CDR3 loop is CASSLVGSIFYEQYF. DNA for the CDR3: TGTGCCAGCAGCTTAGTCGGTAGTATCTTCTACGAGCAGTACTTC. Full variable domain (outside the CDR3, taken from reference TRBV7-9 and TRBJ2-7): DTGVSQNPRHKITKRGQNVTFRCDPISEHNRLYWYRQTLGQGPEFLTYFQNEAQLEKSRLLSDRFSAERPKGSFSTLEIQRTEQGDSAMYLCASSLVGSIFYEQYFGPGTRLTVT.

The chain couples TRBV18 to TRBJ2-5; 8 nucleotides agree with TRBD1. The DNA matches TRBJ2-7 better at its end, which makes the J call doubtful. CDR3 length: 15 residues. Germline V gene data show CDR1 as KGHSH and CDR2 as LQKENI. Written as DNA, the CDR3 is TGTGCCAGCTCACCAGGGACAGGCGGGTACTACGAGCAGTACTTC. Its translation is CASSPGTGGYYEQYF.

V is TRBV27 and J is TRBJ2-7; maybe TRBD2 (6 bases). V dropped 5 bases and J dropped 0 bases, with 17 bases sitting between them. The CDR3 is 16 residues long. Per germline, CDR1 MNHEY and CDR2 SMNVEV (reference sequence). Written as DNA, the CDR3 is TGTGCCAGCAGTCCTAGGACTATCACAAGCTCCTACGAGCAGTACTTC. Protein sequence: CASSPRTITSSYEQYF.

The chain combines TRBV5-6 with TRBJ2-7, with 8 bases that match TRBD1. With V trimmed by 2 bases and J by 2 bases, 9 bases remained unmatched. The CDR3 has 16 amino acids. Per germline, CDR1 SGHDT and CDR2 YYEEEE. The CDR3 nucleotides are TGTGCCAGCAGCTTCGCGACCGGACAGGGAGCCTACGAGCAGTACTTC. Translation: CASSFATGQGAYEQYF.

The chain recombines TRBV4-1 with TRBJ2-1; the match to TRBD2 covers 7 bases. The CDR3 contains 17 residues. Unmatched junction bases numbered 10, after V lost 2 bases and J lost 3 bases. From germline, CDR1 is MGHRA and CDR2 YSYEKL. The CDR3 sequence: CASSQSNNGGYYNEQFF. The CDR3 coding sequence is TGCGCCAGCAGCCAATCGAATAACGGGGGGTACTACAATGAGCAGTTCTTC.

The rearrangement uses TRBV5-1 and TRBJ2-2; TRBD1 agrees at 7 bases. Germline assignment: CDR1 SGHRS and CDR2 YFSETQ. Germline trimming cut 6 bases from V and 3 bases from J; bases unmatched to any gene: 2. This CDR3 is 13 amino acids long. The CDR3 spells CASIGQDTGELFF. DNA of the CDR3: TGCGCCAGCATCGGACAGGACACCGGGGAGCTGTTTTTT.

CDR3 amino acids: CASSEPFQPQHF. The CDR3 nucleotides are TGTGCCAGCAGTGAACCTTTTCAGCCCCAGCATTTT. The chain couples TRBV6-1 to TRBJ1-5; D is unresolved. This CDR3 contains 12 residues. V lost 2 bases and J 6 bases, leaving 5 bases between the germline ends. The germline V gene has CDR1 MNHNS and CDR2 SASEGT.